The 28 T cell receptor beta chains below come from one sample, sequenced in a study of shared clonotypes between healthy human individuals. Produced via immunoSEQ multiplex PCR; TCRdb's table is partial and in-frame only. The sample consists of around 690,000 clones, about nine tenths of them appearing once. Sequencing used memory CD8+ T cells from PBMCs. Subset specified: CD45RO+ cells pooled with CCR7-negative TemRA cells. These receptors all come from a man between 18 and 35 years old in good health. Some clones in this sample may be carry-over from other donors' samples.

Turning to this clone: Other DNA sequences in the sample encode the same CDR3. The rearrangement uses TRBV19 and TRBJ1-2, with unresolved D. The CDR3 runs to 12 residues. V lost 6 bases to trimming and J lost 4 bases, with 9 bases between them. Germline CDR1 and CDR2: LNHDA and SQIVND (reference sequence). The CDR3 DNA sequence: TGTGCCAGTAGCCTGGGTGGCTATGGCTACACCTTC. Its protein product is CASSLGGYGYTF.

The chain uses TRBV27 and TRBJ2-7; the match to TRBD1 covers 8 bases. J lost 2 bases, V lost 6 bases, and 9 bases had no gene match. The CDR3 loop spans 15 amino acids. Germline V gene data show CDR1 as MNHEY and CDR2 as SMNVEV (reference sequence). CDR3 DNA sequence: TGTGCCAGCAGGCCCGACAGGGGTCAGACCTACGAGCAGTACTTC. This encodes CASRPDRGQTYEQYF.

This clone was counted only a few times. The junction and the germline gene differ at one end; a read error may be behind it. The chain recombines TRBV19 with TRBJ1-3; no reliable D call. Per the germline V gene, CDR1 is LNHDA and CDR2 is SQIVND (reference sequence). The CDR3 sequence is 14 residues long. CDR3 protein: CASSERRSENTIYF. The CDR3 DNA reads TGTGCCAGTAGCGAACGGCGGTCTGAAAACACCATATATTTT.

V usage is TRBV2 and J usage is TRBJ2-2, with 8 bases lining up with TRBD1. V lost 4 bases to trimming and J lost 1 base; unmatched junction nucleotides: 11. The CDR3 has 18 residues. In germline, CDR1 is SNHLY, CDR2 FYNNEI. The CDR3 DNA reads TGTGCCAGCAGTGGTCTCCCGGGACAGGCTGAGAACACCGGGGAGCTGTTTTTT. Protein product: CASSGLPGQAENTGELFF.

The rearrangement joins TRBV7-9 to TRBJ1-2; the match to TRBD1 covers 9 bases. CDR1 is SEHNR, CDR2 FQNEAQ, per germline (reference sequence). J was trimmed by 8 bases and V by 5 bases; bases with no gene match: 9. The CDR3 is 14 residues long. The CDR3 is CASSPTGQGQGYTF. The CDR3 bases are TGTGCCAGCAGCCCAACTGGACAGGGGCAGGGCTACACCTTC.

There are a few counts of this clone. This chain uses TRBV4-3 with TRBJ2-1; 7 nucleotides match TRBD2. Looked up from germline, CDR1 is LGHNA and CDR2 is YSLEER. The CDR3 has 17 amino acids. The V gene end was trimmed by 0 bases and the J gene end by 2 bases; junction bases not matched to a gene: 7. This chain's CDR3 is CASSQDTAGVPYNEQFF. The CDR3 nucleotides read TGCGCCAGCAGCCAAGATACGGCGGGAGTCCCCTACAATGAGCAGTTCTTC.

The chain is built from TRBV11-2 and TRBJ2-3; D gene uncertain. CDR1 and CDR2 (germline): SGHAT, FQNNGV. This CDR3 has 14 residues. The V and J ends lost 3 bases and 1 base respectively, with 8 bases between them. This CDR3 reads CASSLEPRTDTQYF. For the CDR3, the DNA is TGTGCCAGCAGCTTGGAGCCTCGCACAGATACGCAGTATTTT.

V gene TRBV11-2 combines with J gene TRBJ2-7, with TRBD2 matching over 8 bases. Germline V gene lookup returns CDR1 SGHAT and CDR2 FQNNGV. V was pared by 8 bases and J by 5 bases, with 11 bases of the junction left unmatched. The CDR3 is 14 amino acids. CDR3 DNA sequence: TGTGCCAGCGGCCTATCGGGGGGGCTCAACGAGCAGTACTTC. It translates to CASGLSGGLNEQYF.

This clone appeared a single time. The chain couples TRBV7-6 to TRBJ2-7, with D perhaps TRBD2 (5 bases). The CDR3 runs 15 residues. Germline loops: CDR1 SGHVS, CDR2 FNYEAQ. Between the trimmed V and J ends, which lost 0 bases and 3 bases, there was a span of 12 bases. The DNA of the CDR3 is TGTGCCAGCAGCTTAGCAGGGTGGGGAGTCTACGAGCAGTACTTC. Amino acid sequence: CASSLAGWGVYEQYF.

CDR3 nucleotides: TGTGCCAGTAGCAGCTCCTACACCGGGGAGCTGTTTTTT. It is translated as CASSSSYTGELFF. V is TRBV19 and J is TRBJ2-2; D not certain. The CDR3 has 13 amino acids. Germline lookup yields CDR1 LNHDA and CDR2 SQIVND (reference sequence). The V and J ends lost 6 bases and 3 bases respectively, with 8 bases between them.

This rearrangement joins TRBV11-2 to TRBJ2-1; possibly TRBD1 for D (7 bases). Deletions cut 6 bases from V and 9 bases from J, with 15 bases between. CDR1 is SGHAT, CDR2 FQNNGV, per germline. CDR3 length: 13 amino acids. CDR3 sequence: CASRPPGDSEQFF. CDR3 coding DNA: TGTGCCAGCAGACCGCCGGGGGACAGTGAGCAGTTCTTC. The variable domain in full, with the rest retrieved from reference TRBV11-2 and TRBJ2-1, is EAGVAQSPRYKIIEKRQSVAFWCNPISGHATLYWYQQILGQGPKLLIQFQNNGVVDDSQLPKDRFSAERLKGVDSTLKIQPAKLEDSAVYLCASRPPGDSEQFFGPGTRLTVL.

The rearrangement joins TRBV4-1 to TRBJ2-1; tentatively, D is TRBD2 (5 bases). Looked up from germline, CDR1 is MGHRA and CDR2 is YSYEKL. V was trimmed by 4 bases and J by 1 base, leaving 14 bases between them. CDR3 length: 16 amino acids. The CDR3 loop is CASSPGLAASYNEQFF. In DNA form, the CDR3 reads TGCGCCAGCAGCCCCGGGCTAGCAGCTTCCTACAATGAGCAGTTCTTC.

The chain carries TRBV7-9 and TRBJ1-4; D remains ambiguous. Germline values: CDR1 SEHNR, CDR2 FQNEAQ (reference sequence). V was cut by 3 bases and J by 0 bases, with 2 bases left in between. The CDR3 extends over 13 amino acids. This chain's CDR3 is CASSFPTNEKLFF. Here the CDR3 DNA reads TGTGCCAGCAGCTTTCCAACTAATGAAAAACTGTTTTTT.

The rearrangement joins TRBV27 to TRBJ2-7, with TRBD2 identical over 11 bases. Trimming cost V 5 bases and J 6 bases; bases outside gene matches: 6. There are 14 residues in the CDR3. Germline V gene data show CDR1 as MNHEY and CDR2 as SMNVEV (reference sequence). DNA of the CDR3: TGTGCCAGCAGTCAAGCTACTAGCGGGAGCGAGCAGTACTTC. Its translation: CASSQATSGSEQYF.

The V and J genes are TRBV7-3 and TRBJ2-4, with 7 bases lining up with TRBD1. Unmatched junction bases numbered 15, after V lost 1 base and J lost 0 bases. The CDR3 is made up of 20 amino acids. Germline V gene sequence: CDR1 SGHTA, CDR2 FQGTGA. CDR3 coding DNA: TGTGCCAGCAGCTTAAACCCCGAGGGACAGACCATCGTAGCCAAAAACATTCAGTACTTC. It translates to CASSLNPEGQTIVAKNIQYF.

The chain joins TRBV4-2 to TRBJ2-7, with D hard to call. With 0 bases removed from V and 3 bases from J, the gap between germline ends came to 18 bases. Per the germline V gene, CDR1 is LGHNA and CDR2 is YNFKEQ. The length of the CDR3 is 17 residues. CDR3 protein: CASSQEGPLSEYYEQYF. The CDR3 nucleotides read TGTGCCAGCAGCCAAGAAGGACCGCTGAGCGAGTACTACGAGCAGTACTTC.

The chain carries TRBV11-2 and TRBJ1-2; D possibly corresponds to TRBD1 (5 bases). CDR1 and CDR2 from the germline V gene are SGHAT and FQNNGV. The CDR3 runs to 13 residues. The V end was cut by 4 bases, the J end by 7 bases, with 13 bases between. CDR3 residues: CASSSTASSGYTF. The CDR3 DNA reads TGTGCCAGCAGCTCGACAGCTTCTAGTGGCTACACCTTC.

The V and J genes are TRBV7-8 and TRBJ2-7, with 11 bases lining up with TRBD1. With 5 bases clipped from V and 3 bases from J, the junction kept 0 bases outside the gene matches. Germline V gives CDR1 SGHVS, CDR2 FQNEAQ. The CDR3 has 13 residues. The CDR3 sequence: CASSGTGGYEQYF. DNA of the CDR3: TGTGCCAGCAGCGGGACAGGGGGCTACGAGCAGTACTTC.

The chain joins TRBV7-8 to TRBJ2-7; 15 bases align to TRBD2. V shed 1 base, J shed 2 bases, and the junction held 6 bases outside the gene matches. Germline-derived CDR1 and CDR2 are SGHVS and FQNEAQ. This CDR3 is 18 amino acids long. As DNA, the CDR3 is TGTGCCAGCAGCTTAGACGGGACTAGCGGGAGGACGCCCTACGAGCAGTACTTC. Protein sequence: CASSLDGTSGRTPYEQYF. Full variable domain (remainder filled in from reference TRBV7-8 and TRBJ2-7): GAGVSQSPRYKVAKRGQDVALRCDPISGHVSLFWYQQALGQGPEFLTYFQNEAQLDKSGLPSDRFFAERPEGSVSTLKIQRTQQEDSAVYLCASSLDGTSGRTPYEQYFGPGTRLTVT.

The chain couples TRBV19 to TRBJ2-1, with a tentative D call TRBD1 (6 bases). Trimming took off 1 base at V and 7 bases at J, with 14 bases between the two ends. Germline-derived CDR1 and CDR2 are LNHDA and SQIVND (reference sequence). The CDR3 sequence is 15 residues long. DNA of the CDR3: TGTGCCAGTAGTATAGTTCCAGGGGTCGTAAATGAGCAGTTCTTC. Translated, it gives CASSIVPGVVNEQFF.

The chain links TRBV28 to TRBJ1-5, with TRBD1 matching over 7 bases. The CDR3 contains 14 residues. Germline CDR1 and CDR2: MDHEN and SYDVKM. Germline trimming cut 5 bases from V and 6 bases from J; bases unmatched to any gene: 7. CDR3 sequence reads: CASSHRQGLQPQHF. The CDR3 nucleotides are TGTGCCAGCAGTCACCGACAGGGTCTTCAGCCCCAGCATTTT.

The chain carries TRBV7-9 and TRBJ2-7, with 7 bases identical to TRBD1. The CDR3 extends over 15 amino acids. Trimming cost V 2 bases and J 5 bases; bases outside gene matches: 9. Germline V gives CDR1 SEHNR, CDR2 FQNEAQ (reference sequence). CDR3 residues: CASSLKGAYNDEQYF. The CDR3 nucleotides read TGTGCCAGCAGCTTAAAGGGGGCGTATAACGACGAGCAGTACTTC.

V and J are TRBV30 and TRBJ2-7; tentative D call: TRBD1 (5 bases). CDR1 and CDR2 from the germline V gene are GTSNPN and SVGIG (reference sequence). The ends were cut back, 0 bases at V and 6 bases at J, with 12 bases in the middle. The length of the CDR3 is 13 residues. The CDR3 loop reads CAWSVTRVGEQYF. As DNA, the CDR3 is TGTGCCTGGAGTGTAACCAGGGTCGGCGAGCAGTACTTC.

A note on this clone: This sample also contains other DNA sequences that code for the same CDR3. The chain employs TRBV27 and TRBJ1-1; D gene uncertain. CDR3 size: 14 residues. The germline V and J ends were trimmed by 2 bases and 2 bases, with 9 bases remaining between them. Per germline, CDR1 MNHEY and CDR2 SMNVEV (reference sequence). This CDR3 is CASSLLSVNTEAFF. The CDR3 bases are TGTGCCAGCAGTTTACTGTCAGTTAACACTGAAGCTTTCTTT.

The genes are TRBV7-7 and TRBJ2-5; D not resolved. V lost 1 base, J lost 3 bases, and 6 bases lay in between. This CDR3 has 13 residues. From germline, CDR1 is SSHAT and CDR2 FNYEAQ (reference sequence). DNA for the CDR3: TGTGCCAGCAGCTTAGAGGTAGAAGAGACCCAGTACTTC. Its protein is CASSLEVEETQYF.

The chain couples TRBV4-1 to TRBJ2-7; 8 bases match TRBD1. Germline lookup yields CDR1 MGHRA and CDR2 YSYEKL. This CDR3 has 16 residues. The trim removed 1 base at V and 1 base at J, leaving 6 bases unmatched. Here the CDR3 reads CASSQAGTGLSYEQYF. CDR3 in DNA: TGCGCCAGCAGCCAAGCCGGGACAGGTCTTTCCTACGAGCAGTACTTC.

The rearrangement links TRBV7-8 to TRBJ2-4; D not certain. There are 14 residues in the CDR3. V lost 5 bases to trimming and J lost 0 bases, with 8 bases between them. Germline CDR1 and CDR2: SGHVS and FQNEAQ. CDR3 sequence reads: CASSPSIAKNIQYF. The CDR3 DNA reads TGTGCCAGCAGCCCCTCTATAGCCAAAAACATTCAGTACTTC.

V gene TRBV10-3 combines with J gene TRBJ2-1, with 9 bases aligning to TRBD2. V shed 0 bases, J shed 4 bases, and the junction held 4 bases outside the gene matches. Per germline, CDR1 ENHRY and CDR2 SYGVKD. This CDR3 has 16 residues. CDR3 residues: CAISESSGSSYNEQFF. The CDR3 bases are TGTGCCATCAGTGAGTCTAGCGGGAGTTCGTACAATGAGCAGTTCTTC.